The next 8 T cell receptor beta chains were all read from a single sample in a study of blood T cell repertoires in COVID-19. Assay: immunoSEQ multiplex PCR; the TCRdb copy retains only in-frame clones and omits some. The sample includes around 99,000 clones, around 79% of them seen just once. The sample taken for sequencing was peripheral blood. The receptors were sampled from a woman older than 75 with active or convalescent COVID-19.

The chain employs TRBV10-3 and TRBJ2-7, with D perhaps TRBD2 (6 bases). The CDR3 extends over 18 amino acids. V was clipped by 3 bases and J by 5 bases, with 26 bases between them. CDR1 and CDR2 (germline): ENHRY, SYGVKD. CDR3 in DNA: TGTGCCATCAGTGACCCACGGTCTTCGGTCGGTAAGCGGGACGAGCAGTACTTC. This encodes CAISDPRSSVGKRDEQYF.

The chain is built from TRBV6-1 and TRBJ1-1, with a tentative D call TRBD1 (6 bases). V lost 3 bases and J 0 bases, leaving 11 bases between the germline ends. This CDR3 region has 15 residues. The germline CDR1 and CDR2 sequences are MNHNS and SASEGT. The chain's CDR3 is CASSERYRVNTEAFF. In DNA form, the CDR3 reads TGTGCCAGCAGTGAGCGGTACAGGGTGAACACTGAAGCTTTCTTT.

J is TRBJ1-1 and V is TRBV29-1; perhaps TRBD1 as D (5 bases). The CDR3 length is 11 residues. Germline V lookup: CDR1 SQVTM, CDR2 ANQGSEA. Trimming took 7 bases from V and 5 from J, leaving 11 bases between them. The CDR3 is CSGYRRTEAFF. As DNA, the CDR3 is TGCAGCGGATACAGGCGGACTGAAGCTTTCTTT.

The CDR3 region is CASSLTSYVNNEQFF. The CDR3 DNA reads TGTGCCAGCAGCCTGACTAGCTATGTCAACAATGAGCAGTTCTTC. This sequence joins TRBV5-6 and TRBJ2-1, with 7 bases fitting TRBD2. The length of the CDR3 is 15 residues. In germline, CDR1 is SGHDT, CDR2 YYEEEE. The V segment lost 4 bases and the J segment 5 bases; nucleotides outside the gene matches: 9.

This clone was detected only a few times. The chain carries TRBV27 and TRBJ1-3; TRBD1 matches 12 bases. After removal of 9 bases from V and 4 bases from J, the junction contained 7 bases not matched to a gene. Germline V gene lookup returns CDR1 MNHEY and CDR2 SMNVEV (reference sequence). The length of the CDR3 is 15 residues. CDR3 nucleotide sequence: TGTGCCAGGCCGGGACAGGGGGCGCGGGGAAACACCATATATTTT. It yields the protein CARPGQGARGNTIYF.

V usage is TRBV9 and J usage is TRBJ1-2; 9 bases map to TRBD1. The CDR3 extends over 14 amino acids. Per the germline V gene, CDR1 is SGDLS and CDR2 is YYNGEE. With 2 bases clipped from V and 7 bases from J, the junction kept 6 bases outside the gene matches. The CDR3 protein is CASSVTGQGPGYTF. CDR3 nucleotide sequence: TGTGCCAGCAGCGTGACAGGACAGGGGCCTGGCTACACCTTC.

The J gene is TRBJ2-5, the V gene TRBV4-2, with 10 bases lining up with TRBD2. Germline V gene data show CDR1 as LGHNA and CDR2 as YNFKEQ. J was trimmed by 3 bases and V by 0 bases; bases with no gene match: 4. The CDR3 runs 16 residues. CDR3 sequence (DNA): TGTGCCAGCAGCCAAGATGGGACTAGCGCGAAAGAGACCCAGTACTTC. It encodes CASSQDGTSAKETQYF.

The V gene is TRBV19, the J gene TRBJ2-6; possible D gene TRBD2, 6 bases. The length of the CDR3 is 18 residues. Per germline, CDR1 LNHDA and CDR2 SQIVND (reference sequence). Deletions cut 5 bases from V and 0 bases from J, with 17 bases between. The CDR3 DNA follows: TGTGCCAGTAGTTTAACGGGAGTTAAGAGCTCTGGGGCCAACGTCCTGACTTTC. It is translated as CASSLTGVKSSGANVLTF.